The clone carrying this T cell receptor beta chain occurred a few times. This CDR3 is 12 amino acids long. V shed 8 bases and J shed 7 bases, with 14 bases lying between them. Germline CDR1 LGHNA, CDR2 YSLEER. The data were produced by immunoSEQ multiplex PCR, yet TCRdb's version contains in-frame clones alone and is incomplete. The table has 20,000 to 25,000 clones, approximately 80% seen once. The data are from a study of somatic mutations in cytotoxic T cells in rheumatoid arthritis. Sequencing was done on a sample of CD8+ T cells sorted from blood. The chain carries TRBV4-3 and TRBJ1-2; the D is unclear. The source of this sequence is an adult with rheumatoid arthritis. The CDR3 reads CASRRIDGGYTF. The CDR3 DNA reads TGCGCCAGCCGACGCATTGATGGTGGCTACACCTTC.